There are many counts of the clone carrying this TCR beta chain. The sample comes from a study of Graves' ophthalmopathy and Graves' hyperthyroidism. Overall study context: Sampling took place at initial diagnosis, with peripheral blood obtained before any treatment.

Germline lookup yields CDR1 LNHDA and CDR2 SQIVND (reference sequence). The CDR3 runs to 14 residues. V was clipped by 0 bases and J by 0 bases, with 5 bases between them. The authors amplified TCR beta CDR3 regions, and they did so from RNA transcripts for repertoire sequencing. The workflow started with a first-round RT-PCR run with HTBI primers and then moved on to a second-round multiplex PCR. TCRdb fed the multiplex PCR reads into MiXCR, producing one record per CDR3 protein. This table holds 300,000 to 500,000 distinct CDR3 sequences, 15% found once. Input material: peripheral blood. This clonotype originated in a woman under 30 with stable Graves' hyperthyroidism. The V and J genes are TRBV19 and TRBJ1-1; no reliable D call. In nucleotides, the CDR3 is TGTGCCAGTAGTATAGATGGAGTGAACACTGAAGCTTTCTTT. As protein: CASSIDGVNTEAFF.